A selection of T cell receptor beta chains follows, all from one sample in a study of naive and memory T cell subsets. TCRdb re-derived calls from the UMI-ligation and nested PCR reads in MiXCR, one entry per CDR3 protein. This sample has roughly 91,000 distinct CDR3 sequences, with under 15% found just once. Sequenced input: central memory CD4+ T cells from blood. The receptors were gathered from a human donor in good health. Each CDR3 is given with its conserved first and last residue. D genes are given only for firm matches. Size values are once, few and many counts, or a class for expanded clones, and some rows have none.

d_call j_call v_call clone_size cdr3_aa cdr3_nt
TRBD2 TRBJ2-7 TRBV4-3 few CASSQGLAGDYEQYF TGCGCCAGCAGCCAAGGACTAGCGGGAGACTACGAGCAGTACTTC
TRBD2 TRBJ2-2 TRBV18 . CASSQGASGTPGTGELFF TGTGCCAGCTCACAGGGAGCTAGCGGGACCCCAGGCACCGGGGAGCTGTTTTTT
TRBD1 TRBJ1-2 TRBV5-1 few CASSKTGNYGYTF TGCGCCAGCAGCAAGACAGGGAACTATGGCTACACCTTC
TRBD2 TRBJ2-1 TRBV28 . CASSFLPRGPGTSGNEQFF TGTGCCAGCAGTTTTCTTCCTAGGGGACCCGGGACTAGCGGCAATGAGCAGTTCTTC
TRBD2 TRBJ2-7 TRBV14 once CASSRKLALSYEQYF TGTGCCAGCAGCCGCAAACTAGCGTTGTCCTACGAGCAGTACTTC
. TRBJ2-7 TRBV9 few CASSVTPRSYEQYF TGTGCCAGCAGCGTGACACCTCGCTCCTACGAGCAGTACTTC
. TRBJ1-1 TRBV12-3/TRBV12-4 few CASSLDENTEAFF TGTGCCAGCAGTTTAGACGAGAACACTGAAGCTTTCTTT
. TRBJ1-5 TRBV30 . CAWSVAEEPQHF TGTGCCTGGAGCGTCGCGGAAGAGCCCCAGCATTTT
. TRBJ2-3 TRBV7-2 . CASSLDARARDTQYF TGTGCCAGCAGCTTAGATGCCAGGGCCCGGGATACGCAGTATTTT
TRBD1 TRBJ1-1 TRBV25-1 few CASSEGGQRMNTEAFF TGTGCCAGCAGTGAAGGGGGACAGAGAATGAACACTGAAGCTTTCTTT
. TRBJ2-7 TRBV10-3 many CAISGGLPDYEQYF TGTGCCATCAGTGGGGGCCTTCCCGACTACGAGCAGTACTTC
. TRBJ1-1 TRBV7-9 . CASSLAPGDTEAFF TGTGCCAGCAGCTTAGCGCCTGGGGACACTGAAGCTTTCTTT